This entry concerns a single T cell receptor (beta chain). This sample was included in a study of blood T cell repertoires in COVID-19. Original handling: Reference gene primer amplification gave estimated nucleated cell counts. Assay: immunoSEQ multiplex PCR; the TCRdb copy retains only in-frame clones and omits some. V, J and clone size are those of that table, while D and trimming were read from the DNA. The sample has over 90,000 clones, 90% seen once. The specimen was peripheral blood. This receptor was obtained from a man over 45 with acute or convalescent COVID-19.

This CDR3 is CASSLTGGGPEAFF. The CDR3, as DNA: TGTGCCAGCAGCTTAACAGGGGGAGGCCCTGAAGCTTTCTTT. This rearrangement joins TRBV7-9 to TRBJ1-1, with 8 bases identical to TRBD1. Germline assignment: CDR1 SEHNR and CDR2 FQNEAQ (reference sequence). V shed 2 bases, J shed 6 bases, and the junction held 5 bases outside the gene matches. The CDR3 has 14 amino acids. Full variable domain (outside the CDR3, taken from reference TRBV7-9 and TRBJ1-1): DTGVSQNPRHKITKRGQNVTFRCDPISEHNRLYWYRQTLGQGPEFLTYFQNEAQLEKSRLLSDRFSAERPKGSFSTLEIQRTEQGDSAMYLCASSLTGGGPEAFFGQGTRLTVV.